This note documents a single T cell receptor (beta chain) sequence. This sample was included in a study of T cell responses to AZD1222 COVID-19 vaccine. Sequenced by immunoSEQ multiplex PCR; TCRdb stores in-frame clones only, minus some. The table has roughly 100,000 clones, less than 95% seen once. The germline CDR1 and CDR2 sequences are SGHVS and FQNEAQ. Trimming removed 3 bases from V and 0 bases from J, with 15 bases in between. This CDR3 contains 16 residues. The chain has TRBV7-8 and TRBJ2-7, with D perhaps TRBD2 (5 bases). This receptor was obtained from an adult in good health. The sequences come from peripheral blood, collected on day 0 of AZD1222 vaccination. The CDR3 DNA reads as TGTGCCAGCAGCTTTTTAGGAGGTACAGCCTCCTACGAGCAGTACTTC. It is translated as CASSFLGGTASYEQYF.